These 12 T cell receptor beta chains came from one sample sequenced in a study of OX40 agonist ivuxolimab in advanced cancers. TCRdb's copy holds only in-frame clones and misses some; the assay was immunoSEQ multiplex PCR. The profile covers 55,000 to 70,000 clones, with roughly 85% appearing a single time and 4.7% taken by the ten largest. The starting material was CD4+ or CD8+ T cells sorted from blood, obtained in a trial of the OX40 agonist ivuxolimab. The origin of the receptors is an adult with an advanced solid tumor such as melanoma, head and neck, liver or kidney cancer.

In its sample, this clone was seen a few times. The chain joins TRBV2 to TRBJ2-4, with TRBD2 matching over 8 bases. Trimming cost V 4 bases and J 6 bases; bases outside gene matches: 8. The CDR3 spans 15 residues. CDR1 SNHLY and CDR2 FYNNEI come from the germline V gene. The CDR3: CASSGGLAQANIQYF. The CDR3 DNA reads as TGTGCCAGCAGTGGTGGACTAGCTCAGGCAAACATTCAGTACTTC.

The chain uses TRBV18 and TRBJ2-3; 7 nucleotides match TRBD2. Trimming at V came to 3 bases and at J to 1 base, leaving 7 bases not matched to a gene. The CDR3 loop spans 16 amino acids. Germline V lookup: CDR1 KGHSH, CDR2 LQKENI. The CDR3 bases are TGTGCCAGCTCACCTAATGCAGGGAGGGGCACAGATACGCAGTATTTT. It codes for CASSPNAGRGTDTQYF. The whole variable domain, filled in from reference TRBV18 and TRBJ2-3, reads NAGVMQNPRHLVRRRGQEARLRCSPMKGHSHVYWYRQLPEEGLKFMVYLQKENIIDESGMPKERFSAEFPKEGPSILRIQQVVRGDSAAYFCASSPNAGRGTDTQYFGPGTRLTVL.

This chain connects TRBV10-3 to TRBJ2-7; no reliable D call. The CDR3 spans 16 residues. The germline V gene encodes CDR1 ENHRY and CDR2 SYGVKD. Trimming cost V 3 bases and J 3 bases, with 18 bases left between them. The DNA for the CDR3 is TGTGCCATCAGTGAACTGGGTAATTTGGGTGTCTACGAGCAGTACTTC. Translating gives CAISELGNLGVYEQYF.

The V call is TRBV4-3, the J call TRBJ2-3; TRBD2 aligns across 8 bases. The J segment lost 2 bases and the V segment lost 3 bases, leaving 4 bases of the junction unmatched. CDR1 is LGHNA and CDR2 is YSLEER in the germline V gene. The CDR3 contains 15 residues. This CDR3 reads CASSQGLGLTDTQYF. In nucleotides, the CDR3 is TGCGCCAGCAGCCAGGGACTAGGCCTCACAGATACGCAGTATTTT.

The CDR3 DNA sequence: TGTGCCAGCAGCTTCGGAGGGACAGGGGACCCCTACGAGCAGTACTTC. Translating it yields CASSFGGTGDPYEQYF. V and J are TRBV13 and TRBJ2-7, with 10 positions matching TRBD1. The germline gives CDR1 PRHDT, CDR2 FYEKMQ (reference sequence). V gave up 3 bases and J gave up 2 bases; unmatched junction bases: 7. The CDR3 consists of 16 residues.

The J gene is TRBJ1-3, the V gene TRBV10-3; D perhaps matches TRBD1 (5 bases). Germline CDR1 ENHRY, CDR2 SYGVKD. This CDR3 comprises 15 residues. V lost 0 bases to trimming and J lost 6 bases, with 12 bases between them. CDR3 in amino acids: CAISESPGIENTIYF. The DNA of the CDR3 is TGTGCCATCAGTGAGTCGCCAGGGATAGAAAACACCATATATTTT.

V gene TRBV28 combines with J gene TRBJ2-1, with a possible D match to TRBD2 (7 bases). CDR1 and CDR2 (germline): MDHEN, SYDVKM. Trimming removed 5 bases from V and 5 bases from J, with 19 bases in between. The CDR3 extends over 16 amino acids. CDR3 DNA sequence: TGTGCCAGCAGTGGGGGCGGGGGCTCCTGGGACAATGAGCAGTTCTTC. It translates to CASSGGGGSWDNEQFF.

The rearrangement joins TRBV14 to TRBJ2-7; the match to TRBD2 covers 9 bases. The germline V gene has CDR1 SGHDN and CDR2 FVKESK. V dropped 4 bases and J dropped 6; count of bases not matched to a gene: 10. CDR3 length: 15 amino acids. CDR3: CASSRRGGRAFEQYF. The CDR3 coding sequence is TGTGCCAGCAGCCGACGAGGCGGGAGGGCATTCGAGCAGTACTTC.

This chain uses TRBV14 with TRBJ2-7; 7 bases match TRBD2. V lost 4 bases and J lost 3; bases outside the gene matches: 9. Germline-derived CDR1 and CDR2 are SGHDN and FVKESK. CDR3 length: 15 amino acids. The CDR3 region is CASSPFSSGYYEQYF. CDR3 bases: TGTGCCAGCAGCCCCTTTTCTAGCGGATACTACGAGCAGTACTTC.

CDR3 region: CAWSVVGNSPLHF. In DNA form, the CDR3 reads TGTGCCTGGAGCGTCGTTGGGAATTCACCCCTCCACTTT. The J gene is TRBJ1-6, the V gene TRBV30; D not resolved. This CDR3 has 13 amino acids. The germline CDR1 and CDR2 sequences are GTSNPN and SVGIG (reference sequence). Trimming stripped 3 bases from V and 7 bases from J, with 10 bases between.

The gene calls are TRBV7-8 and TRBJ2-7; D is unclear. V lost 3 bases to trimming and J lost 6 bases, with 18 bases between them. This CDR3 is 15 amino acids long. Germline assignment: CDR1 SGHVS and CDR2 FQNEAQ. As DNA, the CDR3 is TGTGCCAGCAGCTTTGTCCTCTTCCCACCTTCCGAGCAGTACTTC. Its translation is CASSFVLFPPSEQYF. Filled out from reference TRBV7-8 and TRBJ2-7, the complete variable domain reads GAGVSQSPRYKVAKRGQDVALRCDPISGHVSLFWYQQALGQGPEFLTYFQNEAQLDKSGLPSDRFFAERPEGSVSTLKIQRTQQEDSAVYLCASSFVLFPPSEQYFGPGTRLTVT.

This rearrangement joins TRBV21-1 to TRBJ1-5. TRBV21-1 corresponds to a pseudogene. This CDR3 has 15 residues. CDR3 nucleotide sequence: TGTGCCAGCAGCAAACGGGGGCGACCCAATCAGCCCCAGCATTTT. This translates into CASSKRGRPNQPQHF.